These T cell receptor beta chains were read from a single sample in a study of cytomegalovirus exposure and HLA in healthy donors. Clones were read by immunoSEQ multiplex PCR, and TCRdb kept only the in-frame ones, dropping some. The sample carries 95,000 to 150,000 clones, 80% to 90% recorded once. The material sequenced was PBMCs. Receptors were obtained from a woman aged 35 to 49 in good health and CMV-seropositive. Both conserved end residues are part of each CDR3. The order of the fields is D gene, V gene, clone size, J gene, CDR3 protein, CDR3 DNA. A D gene is named only where the DNA matches it firmly. A row's size may be missing; if present it is once, few, many or a size class.

NA	TRBV6-6	NA	TRBJ2-7	CASSISGTYEQYF	TGTGCCAGCAGTATTAGCGGTACCTACGAGCAGTACTTC
NA	TRBV6-5	NA	TRBJ2-1	CASSLDGSYNEQFF	TGTGCCAGCAGCCTAGATGGGAGTTACAATGAGCAGTTCTTC
NA	TRBV29-1	NA	TRBJ2-7	CSVEVRLSRRNSYEQYF	TGCAGCGTTGAGGTACGGTTATCGCGGCGCAATTCCTACGAGCAGTACTTC
TRBD1	TRBV5-8	NA	TRBJ2-5	CASSTDRQETQYF	TGTGCCAGCAGTACGGACAGGCAAGAGACCCAGTACTTC
NA	TRBV6-1	NA	TRBJ1-6	CASIEGVRNSPLHF	TGTGCCAGCATCGAGGGGGTCAGGAATTCACCCCTCCACTTT
NA	TRBV5-1	NA	TRBJ2-1	CASSLRTGTSYNEQFF	TGCGCCAGCAGCTTGAGAACAGGGACCTCCTACAATGAGCAGTTCTTC
NA	TRBV18	NA	TRBJ1-3	CASSPLPRASSGNTIYF	TGTGCCAGCTCACCACTGCCCAGAGCGAGCTCTGGAAACACCATATATTTT
TRBD2	TRBV11-2	NA	TRBJ2-7	CASSLGGTSSDEQYF	TGTGCCAGCAGCTTAGGAGGGACTAGCTCAGACGAGCAGTACTTC
TRBD2	TRBV13	NA	TRBJ2-1	CASSLRTSGSGEQFF	TGTGCCAGCAGCTTAAGGACTAGCGGAAGTGGGGAGCAGTTCTTC
TRBD2	TRBV11-3	NA	TRBJ2-7	CASSQRDPQGYEQYF	TGTGCCAGCAGCCAGCGGGATCCTCAGGGCTACGAGCAGTACTTC
NA	TRBV9	NA	TRBJ1-2	CASSVGGQNYGYTF	TGTGCCAGCAGCGTAGGAGGGCAGAACTATGGCTACACCTTC
TRBD1	TRBV7-3	NA	TRBJ1-2	CASSTTGGVEAGYTF	TGTGCCAGCAGCACGACAGGGGGCGTTGAAGCTGGCTACACCTTC
NA	TRBV7-6	NA	TRBJ1-3	CASSPAFTGFDGNTIYF	TGTGCCAGCAGCCCTGCCTTTACGGGTTTCGATGGAAACACCATATATTTT
TRBD2	TRBV5-1	NA	TRBJ2-1	CASSPAGFPYNEQFF	TGCGCCAGCAGCCCAGCGGGATTTCCCTACAATGAGCAGTTCTTC
NA	TRBV7-2	NA	TRBJ2-1	CASSPQGRGYNEQFF	TGTGCCAGCAGCCCTCAGGGGCGCGGGTACAATGAGCAGTTCTTC
NA	TRBV25-1	NA	TRBJ1-2	CASSDSGWDGYTF	TGTGCCAGCAGTGACTCAGGGTGGGATGGCTACACCTTC
TRBD1	TRBV28	NA	TRBJ1-5	CASRGTGKGQPQHF	TGTGCCAGCAGGGGGACAGGGAAGGGTCAGCCCCAGCATTTT
NA	TRBV11-2	NA	TRBJ2-7	CASSPQGGAGVGEQYF	TGTGCCAGCAGCCCGCAGGGGGGAGCGGGAGTGGGCGAGCAGTACTTC
NA	TRBV6-5	NA	TRBJ2-5	CASRRGTLETQYF	TGTGCCAGCAGAAGAGGGACACTTGAGACCCAGTACTTC
TRBD2	TRBV7-8	NA	TRBJ2-7	CASSLAWTSEDEQYF	TGTGCCAGCAGCTTAGCTTGGACTAGCGAGGACGAGCAGTACTTC
NA	TRBV9	NA	TRBJ2-2	CASSDSGLNTGELFF	TGTGCCAGCAGCGATAGCGGACTCAACACCGGGGAGCTGTTTTTT
NA	TRBV2	NA	TRBJ2-7	CASSEWAPNREQYF	TGTGCCAGCAGTGAGTGGGCCCCTAATCGCGAGCAGTACTTC
TRBD1	TRBV5-4	NA	TRBJ1-1	CASSSRTGGTEAFF	TGTGCCAGCAGCTCTCGGACAGGCGGCACTGAAGCTTTCTTT
TRBD1	TRBV7-9	few	TRBJ1-2	CASSLAPVRGPNYGYTF	TGTGCCAGCAGCTTAGCGCCTGTGAGGGGGCCTAACTATGGCTACACCTTC
NA	TRBV18	NA	TRBJ2-1	CASSPPVSTSSYNEQFF	TGTGCCAGCTCACCTCCGGTCTCTACTAGCTCCTACAATGAGCAGTTCTTC
TRBD2	TRBV7-2	NA	TRBJ2-7	CASSRTSGSYEQYF	TGTGCCAGCAGCCGGACTAGCGGGAGTTACGAGCAGTACTTC
TRBD1	TRBV5-1	NA	TRBJ2-2	CASSLPTGGANTGELFF	TGCGCCAGCAGCTTGCCGACAGGGGGCGCAAACACCGGGGAGCTGTTTTTT
TRBD1	TRBV5-1	NA	TRBJ2-1	CASSFDRALFNEQFF	TGCGCCAGCAGCTTTGACAGGGCCCTTTTCAATGAGCAGTTCTTC
NA	TRBV10-2	NA	TRBJ1-1	CASSEQGYTEAFF	TGCGCCAGCAGTGAGCAGGGTTACACTGAAGCTTTCTTT
TRBD2	TRBV10-3	NA	TRBJ2-3	CAISAQREGVDTQYF	TGTGCCATCAGTGCCCAGCGGGAGGGTGTAGATACGCAGTATTTT
TRBD1	TRBV6-5	NA	TRBJ1-2	CASSRRETGGYGYTF	TGTGCCAGCAGTCGCCGCGAGACAGGGGGATATGGCTACACCTTC
TRBD1	TRBV30	NA	TRBJ1-2	CAWSVPGTGFRGYTF	TGTGCCTGGAGTGTTCCCGGGACAGGGTTTAGAGGCTACACCTTC
TRBD1	TRBV13	NA	TRBJ1-6	CASSSSTGVSPLHF	TGTGCCAGCAGCTCATCGACAGGGGTTTCACCCCTCCACTTT
NA	TRBV6-5	few	TRBJ2-5	CASSPGVAKETQYF	TGTGCCAGCAGTCCCGGGGTAGCTAAAGAGACCCAGTACTTC
TRBD1	TRBV28	NA	TRBJ2-2	CASSFGLGWQGANTGELFF	TGTGCCAGCAGTTTCGGGTTAGGTTGGCAGGGGGCTAACACCGGGGAGCTGTTTTTT
TRBD1	TRBV5-6	NA	TRBJ1-1	CASSSGTGNTEAFF	TGTGCCAGCAGCTCCGGGACAGGCAACACTGAAGCTTTCTTT
TRBD1	TRBV5-1	NA	TRBJ2-4	CASSLAEGTGNIQYF	TGCGCCAGCAGCTTGGCCGAAGGGACAGGGAACATTCAGTACTTC
TRBD2	TRBV4-1	NA	TRBJ2-3	CASSQGTSGPSTDTQYF	TGCGCCAGCAGCCAAGGTACTAGCGGCCCTAGCACAGATACGCAGTATTTT
TRBD2	TRBV6-4	few	TRBJ2-1	CASSDSTSGYNEQFF	TGTGCCAGCAGTGACTCAACTAGCGGGTACAATGAGCAGTTCTTC
NA	TRBV5-1	NA	TRBJ2-7	CASSFSAGNSYEQYF	TGCGCCAGCAGCTTCTCGGCAGGGAACTCCTACGAGCAGTACTTC
NA	TRBV7-9	few	TRBJ2-7	CASSLSMSSYEQYF	TGTGCCAGCAGCTTATCGATGAGCTCCTACGAGCAGTACTTC
NA	TRBV11-2	NA	TRBJ1-1	CASSLGMRGGEAFF	TGTGCCAGCAGCTTAGGAATGCGGGGTGGTGAAGCTTTCTTT
NA	TRBV6-5	NA	TRBJ1-5	CASSLRGRQPQHF	TGTGCCAGCAGTTTGCGGGGACGGCAGCCCCAGCATTTT
TRBD2	TRBV6-5	NA	TRBJ2-3	CASSYSGSRDTQYF	TGTGCCAGCAGTTATAGCGGGAGTCGGGATACGCAGTATTTT
NA	TRBV20-1	NA	TRBJ1-2	CSALESYGYTF	TGCAGTGCCCTTGAGAGCTATGGCTACACCTTC
NA	TRBV28	NA	TRBJ1-4	CASSAQSYSNEKLFF	TGTGCCAGCAGTGCACAATCATATTCTAATGAAAAACTGTTTTTT
TRBD2	TRBV7-2	NA	TRBJ2-5	CASSLELSSGIQETQYF	TGTGCCAGCAGCTTAGAGTTGTCTAGCGGGATCCAAGAGACCCAGTACTTC
NA	TRBV28	NA	TRBJ1-1	CASRLTVNTEAFF	TGTGCCAGCAGATTGACAGTGAACACTGAAGCTTTCTTT
NA	TRBV6-5	NA	TRBJ1-1	CASSPAQQVTEAFF	TGTGCCAGCAGCCCAGCCCAACAGGTAACTGAAGCTTTCTTT
NA	TRBV6-5	NA	TRBJ2-3	CASTVRSTSTDTQYF	TGTGCCAGCACCGTTAGAAGTACTAGCACAGATACGCAGTATTTT
NA	TRBV7-6	NA	TRBJ2-2	CASSLGGGEFPGELFF	TGTGCCAGCAGCCTCGGCGGGGGCGAGTTTCCCGGGGAGCTGTTTTTT
NA	TRBV27	NA	TRBJ2-3	CASSLKRWESKIAPDTQYF	TGTGCCAGCAGTTTAAAGAGGTGGGAATCCAAGATAGCGCCAGATACGCAGTATTTT
NA	TRBV5-6	few	TRBJ2-7	CASSLAGSTYEQYF	TGTGCCAGCAGCTTAGCCGGGAGTACCTACGAGCAGTACTTC
NA	TRBV7-9	NA	TRBJ1-2	CASSIGQTYTF	TGTGCCAGCAGCATAGGACAGACCTACACCTTC
NA	TRBV28	NA	TRBJ1-1	CATNPWEGAFF	TGTGCCACCAACCCCTGGGAGGGAGCTTTCTTT
NA	TRBV29-1	NA	TRBJ2-5	CSVVYLVFQETQYF	TGCAGCGTTGTTTACTTGGTATTCCAAGAGACCCAGTACTTC
NA	TRBV5-4	once	TRBJ2-1	CASSPSMEGFYNEQFF	TGTGCCAGCAGCCCCTCAATGGAGGGGTTCTACAATGAGCAGTTCTTC
TRBD2	TRBV4-2	few	TRBJ2-1	CASSREGLAGVNEQFF	TGTGCCAGCAGCCGGGAAGGACTAGCGGGAGTCAATGAGCAGTTCTTC
NA	TRBV6-1	few	TRBJ2-7	CASRTDSYEQYF	TGTGCCAGCAGGACAGACAGCTACGAGCAGTACTTC
NA	TRBV6-1	NA	TRBJ1-2	CATTRGGKANYGYTF	TGTGCCACAACGCGGGGGGGGAAGGCTAACTATGGCTACACCTTC